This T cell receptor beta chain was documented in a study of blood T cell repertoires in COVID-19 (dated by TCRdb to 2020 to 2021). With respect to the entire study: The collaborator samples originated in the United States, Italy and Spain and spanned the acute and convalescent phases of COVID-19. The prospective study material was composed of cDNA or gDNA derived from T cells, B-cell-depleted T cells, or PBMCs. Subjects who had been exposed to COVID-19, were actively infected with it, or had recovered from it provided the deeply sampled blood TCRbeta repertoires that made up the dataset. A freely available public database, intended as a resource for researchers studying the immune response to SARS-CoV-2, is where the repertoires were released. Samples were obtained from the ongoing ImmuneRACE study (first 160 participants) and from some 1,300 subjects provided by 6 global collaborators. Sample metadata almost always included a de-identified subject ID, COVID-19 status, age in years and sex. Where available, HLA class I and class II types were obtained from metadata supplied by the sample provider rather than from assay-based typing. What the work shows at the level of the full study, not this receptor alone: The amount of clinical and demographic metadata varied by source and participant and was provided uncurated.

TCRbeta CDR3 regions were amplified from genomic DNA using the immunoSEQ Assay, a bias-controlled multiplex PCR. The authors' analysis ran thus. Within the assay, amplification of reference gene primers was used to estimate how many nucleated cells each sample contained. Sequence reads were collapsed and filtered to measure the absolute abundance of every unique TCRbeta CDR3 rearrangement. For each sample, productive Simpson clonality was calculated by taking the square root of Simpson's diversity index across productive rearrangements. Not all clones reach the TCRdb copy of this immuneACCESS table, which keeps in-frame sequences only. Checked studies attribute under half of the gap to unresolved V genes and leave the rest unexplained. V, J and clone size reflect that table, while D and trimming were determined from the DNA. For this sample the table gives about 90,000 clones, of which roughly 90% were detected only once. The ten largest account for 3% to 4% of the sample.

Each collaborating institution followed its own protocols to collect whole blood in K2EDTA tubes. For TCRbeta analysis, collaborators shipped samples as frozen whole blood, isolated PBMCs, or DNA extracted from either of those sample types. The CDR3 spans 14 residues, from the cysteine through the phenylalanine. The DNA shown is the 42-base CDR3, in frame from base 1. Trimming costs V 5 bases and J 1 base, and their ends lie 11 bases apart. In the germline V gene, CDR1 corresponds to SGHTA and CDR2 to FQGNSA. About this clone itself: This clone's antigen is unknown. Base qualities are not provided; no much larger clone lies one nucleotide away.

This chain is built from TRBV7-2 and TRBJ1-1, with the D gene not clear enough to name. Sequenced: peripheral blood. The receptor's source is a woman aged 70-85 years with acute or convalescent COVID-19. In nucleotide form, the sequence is TGTGCCAGCAGCCCGGAGATGCGGAACACTGAAGCTTTCTTT. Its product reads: CASSPEMRNTEAFF.